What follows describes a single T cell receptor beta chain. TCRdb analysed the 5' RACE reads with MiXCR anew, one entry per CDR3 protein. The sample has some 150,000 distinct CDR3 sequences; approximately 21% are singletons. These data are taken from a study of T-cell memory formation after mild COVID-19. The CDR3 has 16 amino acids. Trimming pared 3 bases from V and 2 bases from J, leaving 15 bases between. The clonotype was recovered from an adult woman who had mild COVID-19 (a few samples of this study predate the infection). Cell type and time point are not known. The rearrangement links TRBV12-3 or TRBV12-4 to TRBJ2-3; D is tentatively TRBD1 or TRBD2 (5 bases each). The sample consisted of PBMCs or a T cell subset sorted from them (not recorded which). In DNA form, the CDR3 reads TGTGCCAGCAGTTTCCGGGGCCGAGGTGTCACAGATACGCAGTATTTT. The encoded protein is CASSFRGRGVTDTQYF.